This T cell receptor beta chain was sequenced during a study of blood T cell repertoires in COVID-19. Overall study context: Acute and convalescent COVID-19 samples came from the United States, Italy and Spain.

The CDR3 covers 15 residues. Germline V gives CDR1 SGDLS, CDR2 YYNGEE. The ends lost 2 bases at V and 6 bases at J; junction bases unmatched: 7. Only in-frame clones appear in the TCRdb table, and some are missing; sequencing was by immunoSEQ multiplex PCR. The sample yields 100,000 to 150,000 clones, 79% seen once. This clone was seen just once. The sequenced sample consisted of peripheral blood. This sequence was found in a man aged 40-55 years with active or convalescent COVID-19. The chain employs TRBV9 and TRBJ2-7; 11 positions match TRBD1. CDR3 bases: TGTGCCAGCAGCGTGCGGACAGGGGGCGCGTCCGAGCAGTACTTC. Translating it yields CASSVRTGGASEQYF.